This TCR beta chain was sequenced during a study of T-cell reconstitution after alpha-beta-depleted transplantation in children. The ends were cut back, 5 bases at V and 0 bases at J, with 12 bases in the middle. The germline V gene has CDR1 SGHTA and CDR2 FQGNSA. The CDR3 is 15 amino acids. Unique molecular identifiers were used to barcode this TCRbeta library. TCRdb called the PCR reads again in MiXCR, with one record for every CDR3 protein. The data show more than 500,000 distinct CDR3 sequences, more than 9.5% seen once. Study findings and constraints: Expanded graft clones, several hundred of them, were reportedly the source of alpha-beta T cells about two months after transplant.

This clonotype was seen only a few times. As yet, its antigen is unknown. The chain has TRBV7-2 and TRBJ2-3; possibly TRBD2 for D (6 bases). The sample in question was PBMCs, mostly from graft donor cells, obtained 180 days after TCRalphabeta/CD19-depleted stem cell transplant. The source is a female patient between 2 and 15 years old who had a stem cell transplant for aplastic anemia, so the T cells may come from the graft donor. CDR3 region: CASSPAGTSTDTQYF. Here the CDR3 DNA reads TGTGCCAGCAGCCCGGCGGGGACTAGCACAGATACGCAGTATTTT.